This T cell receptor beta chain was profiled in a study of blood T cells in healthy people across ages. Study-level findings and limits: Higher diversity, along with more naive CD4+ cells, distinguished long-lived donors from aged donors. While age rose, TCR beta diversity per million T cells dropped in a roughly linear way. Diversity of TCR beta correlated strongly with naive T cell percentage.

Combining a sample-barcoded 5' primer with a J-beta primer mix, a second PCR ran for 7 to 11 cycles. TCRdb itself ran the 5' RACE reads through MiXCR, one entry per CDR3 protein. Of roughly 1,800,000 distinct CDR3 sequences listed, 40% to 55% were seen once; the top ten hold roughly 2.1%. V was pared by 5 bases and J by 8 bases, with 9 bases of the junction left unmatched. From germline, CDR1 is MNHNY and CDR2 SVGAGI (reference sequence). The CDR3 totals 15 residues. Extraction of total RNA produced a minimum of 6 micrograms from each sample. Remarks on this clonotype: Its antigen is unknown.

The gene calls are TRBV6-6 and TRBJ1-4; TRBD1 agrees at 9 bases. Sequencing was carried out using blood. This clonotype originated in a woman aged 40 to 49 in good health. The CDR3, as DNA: TGTGCCAGCAGTCCCTGGACAGGGGAAGGCGAAAAACTGTTTTTT. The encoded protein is CASSPWTGEGEKLFF.